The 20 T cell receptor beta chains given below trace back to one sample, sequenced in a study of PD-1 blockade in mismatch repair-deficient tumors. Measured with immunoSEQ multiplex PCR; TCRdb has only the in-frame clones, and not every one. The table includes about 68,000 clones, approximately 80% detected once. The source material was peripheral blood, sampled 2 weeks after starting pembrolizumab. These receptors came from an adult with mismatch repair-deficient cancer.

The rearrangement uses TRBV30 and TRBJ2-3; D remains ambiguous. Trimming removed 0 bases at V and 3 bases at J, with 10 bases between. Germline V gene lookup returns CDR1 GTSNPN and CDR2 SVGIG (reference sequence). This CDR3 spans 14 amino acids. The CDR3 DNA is TGTGCCTGGAGTGTACCAACTCGTACAGATACGCAGTATTTT. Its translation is CAWSVPTRTDTQYF. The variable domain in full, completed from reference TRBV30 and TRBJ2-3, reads SQTIHQWPATLVQPVGSPLSLECTVEGTSNPNLYWYRQAAGRGLQLLFYSVGIGQISSEVPQNLSASRPQDRQFILSSKKLLLSDSGFYLCAWSVPTRTDTQYFGPGTRLTVL.

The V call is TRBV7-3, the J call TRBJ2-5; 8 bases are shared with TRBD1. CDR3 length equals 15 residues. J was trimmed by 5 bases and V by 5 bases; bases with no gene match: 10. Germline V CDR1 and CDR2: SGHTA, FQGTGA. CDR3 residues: CASSPDRGRVETQYF. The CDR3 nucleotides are TGTGCCAGCAGCCCCGACAGGGGAAGGGTGGAGACCCAGTACTTC.

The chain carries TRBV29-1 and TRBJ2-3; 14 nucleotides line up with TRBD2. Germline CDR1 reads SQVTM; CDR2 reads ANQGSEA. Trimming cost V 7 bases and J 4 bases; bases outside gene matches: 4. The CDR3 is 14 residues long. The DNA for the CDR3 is TGCAGCGCCGCGACTAGCGGGAGGGCAGATACGCAGTATTTT. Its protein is CSAATSGRADTQYF.

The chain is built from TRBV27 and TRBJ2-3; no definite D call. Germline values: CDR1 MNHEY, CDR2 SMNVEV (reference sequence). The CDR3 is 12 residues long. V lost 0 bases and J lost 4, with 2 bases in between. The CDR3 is CASSLSADTQYF. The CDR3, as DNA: TGTGCCAGCAGTTTATCGGCAGATACGCAGTATTTT.

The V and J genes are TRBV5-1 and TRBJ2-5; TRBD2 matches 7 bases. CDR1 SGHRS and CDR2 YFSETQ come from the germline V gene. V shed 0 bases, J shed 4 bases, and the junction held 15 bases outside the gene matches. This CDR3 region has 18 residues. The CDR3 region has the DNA TGCGCCAGCAGCTTGGGGCAGGGCGGGAGCCCCCTGGGAGAGACCCAGTACTTC. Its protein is CASSLGQGGSPLGETQYF.

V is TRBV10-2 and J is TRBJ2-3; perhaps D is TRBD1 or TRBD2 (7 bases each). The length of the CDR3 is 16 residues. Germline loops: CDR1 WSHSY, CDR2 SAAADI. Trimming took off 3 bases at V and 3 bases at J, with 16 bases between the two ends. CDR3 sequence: CASSESRGGGTDTQYF. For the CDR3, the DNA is TGCGCCAGCAGTGAATCCAGGGGGGGAGGAACAGATACGCAGTATTTT.

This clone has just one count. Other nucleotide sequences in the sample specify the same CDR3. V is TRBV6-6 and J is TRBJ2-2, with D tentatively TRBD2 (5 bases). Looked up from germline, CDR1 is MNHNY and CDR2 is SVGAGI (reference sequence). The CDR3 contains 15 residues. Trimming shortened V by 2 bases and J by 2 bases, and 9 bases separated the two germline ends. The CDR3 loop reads CASSYNSENTGELFF. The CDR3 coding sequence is TGTGCCAGCAGTTACAATAGCGAAAACACCGGGGAGCTGTTTTTT.

In nucleotides, the CDR3 is TGTGCCAGTAATGACCTTTTGAATACGCAGTATTTT. This translates into CASNDLLNTQYF. The rearrangement links TRBV19 to TRBJ2-3; no firm D call. The CDR3 runs to 12 residues. The ends were cut back, 7 bases at V and 7 bases at J, with 12 bases in the middle. Germline V CDR1 and CDR2: LNHDA, SQIVND (reference sequence).

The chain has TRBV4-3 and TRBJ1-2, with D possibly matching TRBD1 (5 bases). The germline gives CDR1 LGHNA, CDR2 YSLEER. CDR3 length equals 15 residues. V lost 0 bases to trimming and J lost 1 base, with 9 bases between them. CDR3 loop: CASSQEKQVNYGYTF. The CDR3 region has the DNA TGCGCCAGCAGCCAAGAAAAACAGGTTAACTATGGCTACACCTTC.

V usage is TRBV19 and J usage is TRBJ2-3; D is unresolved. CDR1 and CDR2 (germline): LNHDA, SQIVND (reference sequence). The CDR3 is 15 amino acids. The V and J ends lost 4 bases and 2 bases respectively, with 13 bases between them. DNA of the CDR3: TGTGCCAGTAGTACCGGCGGCCCTCTCACAGATACGCAGTATTTT. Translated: CASSTGGPLTDTQYF.

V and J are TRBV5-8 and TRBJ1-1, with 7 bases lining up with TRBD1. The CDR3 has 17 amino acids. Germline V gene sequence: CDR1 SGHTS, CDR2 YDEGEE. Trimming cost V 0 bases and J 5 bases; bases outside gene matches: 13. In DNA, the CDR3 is TGTGCCAGCAGCTTGGCTACAGGGGTTATTCGAGATACTGAAGCTTTCTTT. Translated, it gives CASSLATGVIRDTEAFF.

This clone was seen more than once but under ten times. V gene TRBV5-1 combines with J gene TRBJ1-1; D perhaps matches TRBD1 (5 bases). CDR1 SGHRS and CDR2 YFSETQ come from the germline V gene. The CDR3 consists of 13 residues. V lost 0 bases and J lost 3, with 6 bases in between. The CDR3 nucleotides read TGCGCCAGCAGCTTGGAACAGGACACTGAAGCTTTCTTT. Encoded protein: CASSLEQDTEAFF.

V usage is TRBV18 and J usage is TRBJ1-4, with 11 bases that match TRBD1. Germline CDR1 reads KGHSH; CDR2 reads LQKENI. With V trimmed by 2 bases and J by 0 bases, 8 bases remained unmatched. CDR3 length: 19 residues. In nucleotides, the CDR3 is TGTGCCAGCTCACCAAAAGTCCCGGGACAGGGGGCAACTAATGAAAAACTGTTTTTT. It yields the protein CASSPKVPGQGATNEKLFF.

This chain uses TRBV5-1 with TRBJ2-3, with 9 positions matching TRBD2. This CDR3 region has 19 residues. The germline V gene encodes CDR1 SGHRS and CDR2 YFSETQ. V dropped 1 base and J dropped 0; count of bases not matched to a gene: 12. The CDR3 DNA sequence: TGCGCCAGCAGCTTGAGAGTAGCGGGAGTGGCATCTAGCACAGATACGCAGTATTTT. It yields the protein CASSLRVAGVASSTDTQYF.

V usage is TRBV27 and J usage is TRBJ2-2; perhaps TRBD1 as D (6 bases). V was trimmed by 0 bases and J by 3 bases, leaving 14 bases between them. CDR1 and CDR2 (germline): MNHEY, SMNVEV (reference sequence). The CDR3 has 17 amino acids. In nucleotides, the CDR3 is TGTGCCAGCAGTTTATCCCCCGCAGGGGCCGACACCGGGGAGCTGTTTTTT. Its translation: CASSLSPAGADTGELFF.

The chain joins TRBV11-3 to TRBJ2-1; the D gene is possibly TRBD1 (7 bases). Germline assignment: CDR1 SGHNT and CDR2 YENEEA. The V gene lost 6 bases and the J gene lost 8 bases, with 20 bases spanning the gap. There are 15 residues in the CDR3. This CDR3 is CASRTGFGGGDEQFF. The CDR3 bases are TGTGCCAGCAGGACCGGGTTCGGAGGGGGCGATGAGCAGTTCTTC.

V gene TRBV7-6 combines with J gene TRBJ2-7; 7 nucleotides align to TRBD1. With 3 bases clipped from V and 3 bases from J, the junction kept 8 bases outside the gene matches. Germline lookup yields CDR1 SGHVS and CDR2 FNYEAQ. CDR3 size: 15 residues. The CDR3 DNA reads TGTGCCAGCAGCTTCCAAGGGGGCAGGGGCTACGAGCAGTACTTC. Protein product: CASSFQGGRGYEQYF.

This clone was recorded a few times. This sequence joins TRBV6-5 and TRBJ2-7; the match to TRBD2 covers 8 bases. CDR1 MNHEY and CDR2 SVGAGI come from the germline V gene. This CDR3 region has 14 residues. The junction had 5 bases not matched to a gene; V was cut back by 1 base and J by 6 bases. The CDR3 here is CASSYWGGGREQYF. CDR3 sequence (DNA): TGTGCCAGCAGTTACTGGGGCGGGGGGCGCGAGCAGTACTTC.

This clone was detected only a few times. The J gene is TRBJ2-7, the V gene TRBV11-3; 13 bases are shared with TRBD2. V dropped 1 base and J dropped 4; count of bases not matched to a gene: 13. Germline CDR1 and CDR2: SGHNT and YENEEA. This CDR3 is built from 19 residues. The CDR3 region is CASSLAGTSGDPSSYEQYF. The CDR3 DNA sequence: TGTGCCAGCAGCTTAGCTGGGACTAGCGGGGATCCTTCAAGTTACGAGCAGTACTTC.

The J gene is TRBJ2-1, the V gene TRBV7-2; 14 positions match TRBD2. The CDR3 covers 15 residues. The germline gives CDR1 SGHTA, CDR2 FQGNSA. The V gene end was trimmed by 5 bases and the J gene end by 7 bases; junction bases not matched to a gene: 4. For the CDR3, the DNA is TGTGCCAGCAGCACTGGGACTAGCGGGAGTAATGAGCAGTTCTTC. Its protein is CASSTGTSGSNEQFF. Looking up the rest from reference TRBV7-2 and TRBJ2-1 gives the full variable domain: GAGVSQSPSNKVTEKGKDVELRCDPISGHTALYWYRQSLGQGLEFLIYFQGNSAPDKSGLPSDRFSAERTGGSVSTLTIQRTQQEDSAVYLCASSTGTSGSNEQFFGPGTRLTVL.